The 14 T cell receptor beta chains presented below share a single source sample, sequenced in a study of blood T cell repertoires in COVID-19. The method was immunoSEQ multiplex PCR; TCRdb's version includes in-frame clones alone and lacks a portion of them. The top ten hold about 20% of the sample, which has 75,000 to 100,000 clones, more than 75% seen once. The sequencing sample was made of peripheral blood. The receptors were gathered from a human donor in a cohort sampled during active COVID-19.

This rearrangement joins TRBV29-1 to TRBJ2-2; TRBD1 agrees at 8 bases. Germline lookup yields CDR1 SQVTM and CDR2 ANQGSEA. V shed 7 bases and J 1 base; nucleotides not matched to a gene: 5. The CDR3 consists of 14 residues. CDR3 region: CSGQGFLNTGELFF. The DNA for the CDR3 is TGCAGCGGACAGGGGTTTTTGAACACCGGGGAGCTGTTTTTT.

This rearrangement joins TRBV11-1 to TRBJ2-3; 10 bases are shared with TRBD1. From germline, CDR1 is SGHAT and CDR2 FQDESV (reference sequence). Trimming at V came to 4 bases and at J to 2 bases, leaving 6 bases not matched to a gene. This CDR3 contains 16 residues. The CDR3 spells CASSSRQGAATDTQYF. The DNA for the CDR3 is TGTGCCAGCAGCTCCCGACAGGGGGCGGCCACAGATACGCAGTATTTT.

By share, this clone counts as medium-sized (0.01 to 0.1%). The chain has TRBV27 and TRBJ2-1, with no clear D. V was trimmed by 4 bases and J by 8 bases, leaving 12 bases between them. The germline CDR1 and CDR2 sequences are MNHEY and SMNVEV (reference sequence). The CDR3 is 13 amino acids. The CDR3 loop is CASSSSMAYEQFF. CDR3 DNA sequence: TGTGCCAGCAGTTCCTCAATGGCCTATGAGCAGTTCTTC.

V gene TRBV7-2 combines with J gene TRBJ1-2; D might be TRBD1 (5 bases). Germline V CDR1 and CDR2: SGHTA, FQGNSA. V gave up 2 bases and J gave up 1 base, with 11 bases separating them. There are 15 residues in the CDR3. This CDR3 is CASSLKDRVNYGYTF. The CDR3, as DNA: TGTGCCAGCAGCTTAAAAGACAGAGTTAACTATGGCTACACCTTC.

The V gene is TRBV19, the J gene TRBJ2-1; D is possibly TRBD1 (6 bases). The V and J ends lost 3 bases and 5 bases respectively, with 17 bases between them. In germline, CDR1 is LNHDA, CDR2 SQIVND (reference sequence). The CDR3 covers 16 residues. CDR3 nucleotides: TGTGCCAGTAGTATGGGGGCAGCCGAAGTTAACAATGAGCAGTTCTTC. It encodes CASSMGAAEVNNEQFF.

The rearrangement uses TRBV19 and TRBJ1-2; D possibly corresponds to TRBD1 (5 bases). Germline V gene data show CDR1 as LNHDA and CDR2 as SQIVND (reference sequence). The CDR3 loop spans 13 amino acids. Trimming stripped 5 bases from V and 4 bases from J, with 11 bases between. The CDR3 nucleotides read TGTGCCAGTAGTGCAGGGAAGGGCTATGGCTACACCTTC. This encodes CASSAGKGYGYTF.

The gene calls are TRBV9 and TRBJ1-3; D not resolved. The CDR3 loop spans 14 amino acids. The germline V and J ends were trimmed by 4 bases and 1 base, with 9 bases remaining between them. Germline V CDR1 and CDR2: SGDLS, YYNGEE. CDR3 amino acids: CASSTGISGNTIYF. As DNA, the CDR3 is TGTGCCAGCAGCACGGGGATATCTGGAAACACCATATATTTT. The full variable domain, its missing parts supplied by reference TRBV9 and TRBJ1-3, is DSGVTQTPKHLITATGQRVTLRCSPRSGDLSVYWYQQSLDQGLQFLIQYYNGEERAKGNILERFSAQQFPDLHSELNLSSLELGDSALYFCASSTGISGNTIYFGEGSWLTVV.

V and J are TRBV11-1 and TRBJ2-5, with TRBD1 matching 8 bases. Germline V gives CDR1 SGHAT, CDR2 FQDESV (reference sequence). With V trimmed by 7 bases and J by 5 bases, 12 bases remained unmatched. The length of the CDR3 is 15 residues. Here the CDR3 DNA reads TGTGCCAGCACCCCAACAGGGGGGACACCGGAGACCCAGTACTTC. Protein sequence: CASTPTGGTPETQYF.

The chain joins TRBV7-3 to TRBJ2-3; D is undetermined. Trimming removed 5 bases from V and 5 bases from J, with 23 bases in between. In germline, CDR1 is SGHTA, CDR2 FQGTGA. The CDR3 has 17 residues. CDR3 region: CASSLHGPAGLVDTQYF. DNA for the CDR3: TGTGCCAGCAGCCTCCACGGTCCGGCAGGTCTGGTAGATACGCAGTATTTT.

This CDR3 is CASSFTGTSNYEQYF. The CDR3 nucleotides are TGTGCCAGCAGCTTCACCGGGACTAGTAACTACGAGCAGTACTTC. The rearrangement joins TRBV13 to TRBJ2-7; 8 bases are shared with TRBD2. This CDR3 has 15 amino acids. V was clipped by 3 bases and J by 3 bases; unmatched bases: 7. Germline CDR1 reads PRHDT; CDR2 reads FYEKMQ (reference sequence).

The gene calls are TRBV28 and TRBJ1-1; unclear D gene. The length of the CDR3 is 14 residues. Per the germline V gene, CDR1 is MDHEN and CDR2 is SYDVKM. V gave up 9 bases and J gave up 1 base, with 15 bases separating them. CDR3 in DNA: TGTGCCAGTGGGGATTGGACTGGGAACACTGAAGCTTTCTTT. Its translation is CASGDWTGNTEAFF.

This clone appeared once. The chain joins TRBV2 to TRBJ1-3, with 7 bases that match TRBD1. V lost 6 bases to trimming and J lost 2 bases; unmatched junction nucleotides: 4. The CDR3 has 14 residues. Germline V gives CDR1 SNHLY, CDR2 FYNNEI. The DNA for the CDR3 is TGTGCCAGCAGCCTACAGGGGACTGGAAACACCATATATTTT. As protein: CASSLQGTGNTIYF.

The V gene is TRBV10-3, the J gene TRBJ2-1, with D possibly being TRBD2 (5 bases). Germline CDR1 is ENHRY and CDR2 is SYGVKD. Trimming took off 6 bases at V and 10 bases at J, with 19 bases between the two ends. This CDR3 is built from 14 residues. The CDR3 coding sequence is TGTGCCATCAGCTTTCGTGCCGGCGGCGGGGAGCAGTTCTTC. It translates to CAISFRAGGGEQFF.

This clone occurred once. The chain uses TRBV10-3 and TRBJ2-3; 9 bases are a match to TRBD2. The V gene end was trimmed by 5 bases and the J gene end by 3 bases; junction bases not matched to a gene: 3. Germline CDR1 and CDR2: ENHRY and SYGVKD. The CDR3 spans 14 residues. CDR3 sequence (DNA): TGTGCCATCAGTCCCAGCGGGAGGACAGATACGCAGTATTTT. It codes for CAISPSGRTDTQYF.